This is a list of T cell receptor beta chains from one sample in a study of Graves' ophthalmopathy and Graves' hyperthyroidism. TCRdb redid the calling of the multiplex PCR reads with MiXCR, one entry per CDR3 protein. The repertoire consists of hundreds of thousands of distinct CDR3 sequences, with around a fifth occurring once and the leading ten covering more than 5.5%. Material: peripheral blood. The receptors originated from a young woman with stable Graves' hyperthyroidism. Some clones in this sample may be carry-over from other donors' samples. The CDR3 runs from the conserved cysteine through the conserved F or W. A D gene is named only where the DNA matches it firmly.

CDR3	V	J	D
CASSLGASGEVLRGYTF	TRBV12-3/TRBV12-4	TRBJ1-2	.
CASSLGEGIADTQYF	TRBV11-2	TRBJ2-3	.
CASSVPGVYGYTF	TRBV9	TRBJ1-2	.
CASSWQGNTEAFF	TRBV7-2	TRBJ1-1	.
CASSLAGGQGLRPQHF	TRBV11-2	TRBJ1-5	.
CSGVNAAPLWANEQFF	TRBV20-1	TRBJ2-1	.
CASSLNRGYGTYEQYF	TRBV13	TRBJ2-7	TRBD1
CASSSRRQGFSYEQYF	TRBV27	TRBJ2-7	TRBD1
CATSNYWGGTGGLFF	TRBV24-1	TRBJ2-2	.
CASSKGTVFSNQPQHF	TRBV6-1	TRBJ1-5	TRBD1
CASSEQGETGELFF	TRBV6-1	TRBJ2-2	TRBD1
CASSLASSYGYTF	TRBV12-3/TRBV12-4	TRBJ1-2	.
CASSLEDVAASYEQYF	TRBV7-8	TRBJ2-7	.
CSAREAGLAVSYEQYF	TRBV20-1	TRBJ2-7	TRBD2
CAWRTTGGATEAFF	TRBV30	TRBJ1-1	TRBD1
CASSPSGPKYGYTF	TRBV27	TRBJ1-2	.
CASSSPTGRGTEAFF	TRBV11-2	TRBJ1-1	TRBD1
CSVGEYTGELFF	TRBV29-1	TRBJ2-2	.
CASLPCQETQYF	TRBV18	TRBJ2-5	.
CSVVQGTRGYEQYF	TRBV29-1	TRBJ2-7	.
CASSLFGGEYEQYF	TRBV5-4	TRBJ2-7	.
CASSLGTSGSGKTQYF	TRBV7-9	TRBJ2-5	TRBD2
CASSNRGGSRTEAFF	TRBV7-8	TRBJ1-1	.
CATSDSYRGALGNQPQHF	TRBV24-1	TRBJ1-5	TRBD1
CSANNGQVSGNTIYF	TRBV20-1	TRBJ1-3	TRBD1
CASSFDLRGPADSPLHF	TRBV12-3/TRBV12-4	TRBJ1-6	.
CASSAERNTGELFF	TRBV2	TRBJ2-2	.
CASSTTGEVYEQYF	TRBV2	TRBJ2-7	TRBD1
CASGDGLNTEAFF	TRBV12-5	TRBJ1-1	.
CATSRQGGVNTEAFF	TRBV15	TRBJ1-1	.
CAWSLTVGGYTF	TRBV30	TRBJ1-2	.
CASSRDRPYNSPLHF	TRBV2	TRBJ1-6	TRBD1
CASATGNSPLHF	TRBV2	TRBJ1-6	.
CANRPTGRGNTIYF	TRBV12-3/TRBV12-4	TRBJ1-3	TRBD1
CASTGRGNSYEQYF	TRBV12-3/TRBV12-4	TRBJ2-7	.
CASSQGNQIYGYTF	TRBV4-1	TRBJ1-2	.
CATSGGRYSNQPQHF	TRBV24-1	TRBJ1-5	.
CASSPQSGNPYEQYF	TRBV7-3	TRBJ2-7	.
CASSIRMGSVLGNDMQYF	TRBV19	TRBJ2-4	.
CASSLPSGYEQYF	TRBV28	TRBJ2-7	TRBD2
CASSNTGRQETQYF	TRBV9	TRBJ2-5	.
CASSLYGQGNYEQYF	TRBV27	TRBJ2-7	TRBD1
CASSYATGGYEQYF	TRBV6-2/TRBV6-3	TRBJ2-7	TRBD1
CASRRDRGVVAQYF	TRBV6-1	TRBJ2-5	TRBD1
CASSLLTGTTYEQYF	TRBV3-1	TRBJ2-7	.
CASSRGKGRDAEAFF	TRBV3-1	TRBJ1-1	.
CASSQDTGGVTEAFF	TRBV4-1	TRBJ1-1	TRBD1
CSARDRANTDAFF	TRBV20-1	TRBJ1-1	.
CSANMGASGGYTF	TRBV20-1	TRBJ1-2	.
CASSWSEGTEAFF	TRBV12-3/TRBV12-4	TRBJ1-1	.
CSARDRRQDGRGVNIQYF	TRBV20-1	TRBJ2-4	TRBD2
CASSIGMSTEAFF	TRBV19	TRBJ1-1	.